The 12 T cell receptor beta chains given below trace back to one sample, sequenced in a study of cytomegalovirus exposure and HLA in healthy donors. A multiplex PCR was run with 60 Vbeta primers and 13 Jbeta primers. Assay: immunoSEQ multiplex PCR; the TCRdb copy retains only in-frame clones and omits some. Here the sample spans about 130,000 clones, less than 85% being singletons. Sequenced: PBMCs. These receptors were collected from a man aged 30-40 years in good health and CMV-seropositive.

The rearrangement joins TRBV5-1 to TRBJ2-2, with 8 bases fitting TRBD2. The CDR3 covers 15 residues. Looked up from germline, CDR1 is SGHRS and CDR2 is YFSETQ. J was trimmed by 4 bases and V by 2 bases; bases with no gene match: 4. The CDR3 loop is CASSLSGGATGELFF. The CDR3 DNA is TGCGCCAGCAGCTTAAGCGGGGGAGCCACCGGGGAGCTGTTTTTT.

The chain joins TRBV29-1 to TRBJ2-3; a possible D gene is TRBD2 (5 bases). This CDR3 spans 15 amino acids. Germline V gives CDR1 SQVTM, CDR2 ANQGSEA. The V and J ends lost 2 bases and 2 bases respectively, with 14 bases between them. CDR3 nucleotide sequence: TGCAGCGTTGAAATTCTCGGGGTGCCCACAGATACGCAGTATTTT. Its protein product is CSVEILGVPTDTQYF.

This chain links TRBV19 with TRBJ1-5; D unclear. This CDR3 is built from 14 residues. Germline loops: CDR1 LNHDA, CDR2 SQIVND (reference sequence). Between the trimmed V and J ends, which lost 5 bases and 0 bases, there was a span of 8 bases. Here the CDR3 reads CASSGPFSNQPQHF. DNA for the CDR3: TGTGCCAGTAGTGGGCCGTTTAGCAATCAGCCCCAGCATTTT.

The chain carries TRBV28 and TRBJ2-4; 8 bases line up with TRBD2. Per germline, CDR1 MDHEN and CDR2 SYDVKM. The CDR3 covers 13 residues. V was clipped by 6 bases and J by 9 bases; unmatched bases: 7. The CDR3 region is CASRRDAGGIQYF. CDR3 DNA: TGTGCCAGCAGGAGGGACGCGGGGGGCATTCAGTACTTC.

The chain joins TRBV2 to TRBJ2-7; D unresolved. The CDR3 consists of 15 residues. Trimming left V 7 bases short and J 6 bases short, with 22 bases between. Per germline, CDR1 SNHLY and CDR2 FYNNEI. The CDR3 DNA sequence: TGTGCCAGCAACTCCGGGTACCAATTGGGTGGCGAGCAGTACTTC. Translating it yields CASNSGYQLGGEQYF.

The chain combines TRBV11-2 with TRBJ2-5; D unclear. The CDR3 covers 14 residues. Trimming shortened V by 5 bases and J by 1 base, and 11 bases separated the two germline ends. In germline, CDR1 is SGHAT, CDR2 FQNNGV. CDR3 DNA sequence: TGTGCCAGCAGCCTCCCCGGGTCCCAAGAGACCCAGTACTTC. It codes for CASSLPGSQETQYF.

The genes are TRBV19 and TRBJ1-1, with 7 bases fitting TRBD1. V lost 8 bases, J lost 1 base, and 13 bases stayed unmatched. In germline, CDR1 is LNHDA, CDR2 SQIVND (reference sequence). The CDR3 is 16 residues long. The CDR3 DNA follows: TGTGCCAGTCTTCCCGACCCTGACAGGGCGAACACTGAAGCTTTCTTT. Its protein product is CASLPDPDRANTEAFF.

CDR3 bases: TGTGCCAGCAGTTTATCGGGACACTACAATGAGCAGTTCTTC. Amino acids: CASSLSGHYNEQFF. This chain connects TRBV27 to TRBJ2-1; perhaps TRBD1 as D (6 bases). This CDR3 comprises 14 residues. Germline CDR1 MNHEY, CDR2 SMNVEV (reference sequence). Trimming removed 0 bases from V and 3 bases from J, with 6 bases in between.

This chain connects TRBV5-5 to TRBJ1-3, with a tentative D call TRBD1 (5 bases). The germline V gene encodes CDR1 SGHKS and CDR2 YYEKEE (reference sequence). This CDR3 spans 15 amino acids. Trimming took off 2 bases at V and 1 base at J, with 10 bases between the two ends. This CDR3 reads CASSFYQGSGNTIYF. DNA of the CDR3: TGTGCCAGCAGCTTTTACCAGGGATCTGGAAACACCATATATTTT.

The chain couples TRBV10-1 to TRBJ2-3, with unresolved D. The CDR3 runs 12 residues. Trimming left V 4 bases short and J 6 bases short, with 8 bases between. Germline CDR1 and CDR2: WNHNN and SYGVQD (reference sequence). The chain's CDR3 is CASSAYPDTQYF. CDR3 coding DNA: TGCGCCAGCAGTGCCTACCCCGATACGCAGTATTTT.

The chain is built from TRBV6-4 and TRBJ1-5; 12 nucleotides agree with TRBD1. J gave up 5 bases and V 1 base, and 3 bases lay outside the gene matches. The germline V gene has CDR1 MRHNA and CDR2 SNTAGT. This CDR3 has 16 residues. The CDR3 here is CASSDWDRGLYQPQHF. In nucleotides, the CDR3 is TGTGCCAGCAGTGACTGGGACAGGGGGCTCTATCAGCCCCAGCATTTT.

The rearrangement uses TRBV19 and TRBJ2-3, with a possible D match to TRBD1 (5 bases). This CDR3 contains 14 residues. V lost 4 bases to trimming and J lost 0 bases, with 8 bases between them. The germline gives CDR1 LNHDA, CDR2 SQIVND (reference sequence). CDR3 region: CASSTGFSTDTQYF. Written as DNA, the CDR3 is TGTGCCAGTAGTACAGGGTTCAGCACAGATACGCAGTATTTT.